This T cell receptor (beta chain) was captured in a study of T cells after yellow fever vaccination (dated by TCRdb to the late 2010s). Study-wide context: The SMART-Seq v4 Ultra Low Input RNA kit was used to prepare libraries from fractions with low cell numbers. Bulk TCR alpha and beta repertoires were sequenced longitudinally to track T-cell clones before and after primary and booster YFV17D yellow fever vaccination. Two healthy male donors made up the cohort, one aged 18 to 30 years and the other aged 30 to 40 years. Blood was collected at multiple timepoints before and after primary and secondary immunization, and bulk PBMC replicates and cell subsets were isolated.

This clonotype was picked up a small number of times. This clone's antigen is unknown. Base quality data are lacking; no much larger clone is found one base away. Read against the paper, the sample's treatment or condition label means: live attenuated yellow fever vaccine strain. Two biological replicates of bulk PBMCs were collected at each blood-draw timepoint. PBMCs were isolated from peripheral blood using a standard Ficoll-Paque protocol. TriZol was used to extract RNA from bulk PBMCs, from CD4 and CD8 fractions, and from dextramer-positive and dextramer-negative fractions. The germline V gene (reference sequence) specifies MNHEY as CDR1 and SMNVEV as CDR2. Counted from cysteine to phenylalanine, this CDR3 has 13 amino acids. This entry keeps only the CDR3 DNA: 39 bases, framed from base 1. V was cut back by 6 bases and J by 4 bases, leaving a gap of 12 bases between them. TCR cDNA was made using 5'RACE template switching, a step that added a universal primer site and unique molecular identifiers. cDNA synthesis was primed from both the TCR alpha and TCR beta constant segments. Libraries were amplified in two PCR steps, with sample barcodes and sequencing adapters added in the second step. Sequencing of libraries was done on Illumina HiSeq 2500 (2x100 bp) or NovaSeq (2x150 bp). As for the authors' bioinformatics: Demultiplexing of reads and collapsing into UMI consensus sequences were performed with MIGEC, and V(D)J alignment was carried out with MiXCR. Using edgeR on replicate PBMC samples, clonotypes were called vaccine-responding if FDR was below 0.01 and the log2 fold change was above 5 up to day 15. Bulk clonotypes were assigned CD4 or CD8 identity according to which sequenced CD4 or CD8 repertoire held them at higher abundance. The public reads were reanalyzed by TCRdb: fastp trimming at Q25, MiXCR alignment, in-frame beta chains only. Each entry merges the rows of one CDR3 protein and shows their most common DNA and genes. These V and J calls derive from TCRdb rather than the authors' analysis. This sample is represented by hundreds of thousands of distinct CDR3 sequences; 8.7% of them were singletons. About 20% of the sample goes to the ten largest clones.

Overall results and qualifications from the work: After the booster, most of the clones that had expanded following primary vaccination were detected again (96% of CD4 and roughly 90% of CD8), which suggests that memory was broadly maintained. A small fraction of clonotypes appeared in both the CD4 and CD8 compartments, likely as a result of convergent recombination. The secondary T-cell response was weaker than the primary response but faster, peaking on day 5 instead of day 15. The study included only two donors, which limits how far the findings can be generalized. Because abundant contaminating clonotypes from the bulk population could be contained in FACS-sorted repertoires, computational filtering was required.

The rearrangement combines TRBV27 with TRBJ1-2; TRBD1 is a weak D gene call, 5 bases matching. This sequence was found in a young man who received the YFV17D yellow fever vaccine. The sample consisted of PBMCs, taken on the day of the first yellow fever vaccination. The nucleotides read TGTGCCAGCAGGGGGACGGACTCCTATGGCTACACCTTC. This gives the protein CASRGTDSYGYTF.